This note documents a single TCR beta chain sequence. At one end, the junction sequence differs from germline, possibly due to a read error. The library came from three nested PCR rounds adapted from ARM-PCR protocols. In TCRdb, the multiplex PCR reads were re-called with MiXCR into one record per CDR3 protein. Of more than 85,000 distinct CDR3 sequences listed, more than 70% are singletons. This sample was taken from a study of tumor and adjacent non-tumor tissue in lung cancer. RNA was extracted from bulk tissue without any cell sorting. The CDR3 consists of 15 residues. Germline V CDR1 and CDR2: MNHEY, SVGEGT.

The chain is built from TRBV6-2 or TRBV6-3 and TRBJ2-1; 9 nucleotides align to TRBD2. The sample taken for sequencing was lung tumor tissue. This TCR came from a woman in her sixties with non-small cell lung cancer. The CDR3 nucleotides read TGTGCCAGCCGTTACTCAGAAGCGGGAGGAGATGATCAGTTCTTC. Its translation: CASRYSEAGGDDQFF.